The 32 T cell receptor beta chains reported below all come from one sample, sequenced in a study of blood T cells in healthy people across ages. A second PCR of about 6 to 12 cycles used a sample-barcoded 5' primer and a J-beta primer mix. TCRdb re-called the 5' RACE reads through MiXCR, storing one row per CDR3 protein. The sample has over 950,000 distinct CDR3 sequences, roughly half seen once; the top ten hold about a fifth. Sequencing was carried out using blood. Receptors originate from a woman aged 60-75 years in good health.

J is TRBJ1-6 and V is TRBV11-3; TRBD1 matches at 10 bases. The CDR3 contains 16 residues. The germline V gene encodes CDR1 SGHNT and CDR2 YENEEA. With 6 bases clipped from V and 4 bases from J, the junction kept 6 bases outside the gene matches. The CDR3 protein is CASSDRGQKYNSPLHF. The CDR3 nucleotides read TGTGCCAGCAGTGACAGGGGGCAGAAGTATAATTCACCCCTCCACTTT.

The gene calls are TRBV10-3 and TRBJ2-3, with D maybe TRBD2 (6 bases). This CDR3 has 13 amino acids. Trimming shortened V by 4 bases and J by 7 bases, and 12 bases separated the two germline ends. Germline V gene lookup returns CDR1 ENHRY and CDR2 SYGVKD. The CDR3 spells CAISVGGSYTQYF. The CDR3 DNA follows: TGTGCCATCAGTGTCGGAGGGTCCTATACGCAGTATTTT.

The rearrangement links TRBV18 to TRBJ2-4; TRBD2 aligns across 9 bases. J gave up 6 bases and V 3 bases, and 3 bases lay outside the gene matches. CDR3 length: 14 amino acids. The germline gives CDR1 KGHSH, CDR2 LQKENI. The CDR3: CASSPVTSGNIQYF. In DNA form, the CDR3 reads TGTGCCAGCTCACCGGTGACTAGCGGAAACATTCAGTACTTC.

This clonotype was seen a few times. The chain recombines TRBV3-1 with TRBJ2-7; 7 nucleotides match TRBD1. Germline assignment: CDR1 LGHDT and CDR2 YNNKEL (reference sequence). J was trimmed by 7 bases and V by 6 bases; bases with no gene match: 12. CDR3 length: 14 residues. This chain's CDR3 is CASRGVGTVREQYF. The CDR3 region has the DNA TGTGCCAGCAGGGGTGTCGGGACAGTTCGAGAGCAGTACTTC.

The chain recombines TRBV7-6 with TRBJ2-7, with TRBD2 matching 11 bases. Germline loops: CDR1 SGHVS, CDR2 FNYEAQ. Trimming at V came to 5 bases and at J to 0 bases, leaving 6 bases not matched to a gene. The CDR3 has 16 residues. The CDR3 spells CASSIELAGASYEQYF. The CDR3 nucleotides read TGTGCCAGCAGCATAGAACTAGCGGGGGCCTCCTACGAGCAGTACTTC.

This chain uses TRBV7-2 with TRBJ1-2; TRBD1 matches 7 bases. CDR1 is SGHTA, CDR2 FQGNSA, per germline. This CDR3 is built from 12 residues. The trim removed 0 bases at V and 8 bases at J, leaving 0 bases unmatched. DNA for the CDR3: TGTGCCAGCAGCTTAGCGGGACAGGGCTACACCTTC. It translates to CASSLAGQGYTF.

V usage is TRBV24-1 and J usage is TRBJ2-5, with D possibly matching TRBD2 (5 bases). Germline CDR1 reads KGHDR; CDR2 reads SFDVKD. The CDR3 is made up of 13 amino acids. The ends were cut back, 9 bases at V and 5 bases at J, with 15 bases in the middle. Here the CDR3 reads CATQDWVGETQYF. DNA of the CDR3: TGTGCCACCCAGGACTGGGTTGGGGAGACCCAGTACTTC.

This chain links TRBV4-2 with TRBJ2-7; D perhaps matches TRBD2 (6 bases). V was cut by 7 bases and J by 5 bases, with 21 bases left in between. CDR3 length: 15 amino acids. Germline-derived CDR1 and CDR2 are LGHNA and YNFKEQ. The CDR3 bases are TGTGCCAGCAAGACGTCGACTAGTTCAGAGGACGAGCAGTACTTC. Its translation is CASKTSTSSEDEQYF.

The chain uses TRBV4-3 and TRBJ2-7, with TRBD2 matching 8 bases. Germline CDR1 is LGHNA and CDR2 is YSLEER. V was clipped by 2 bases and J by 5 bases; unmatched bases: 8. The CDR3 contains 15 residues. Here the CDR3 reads CASSQRAGERDEQYF. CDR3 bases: TGCGCCAGCAGCCAACGAGCGGGGGAGAGGGACGAGCAGTACTTC.

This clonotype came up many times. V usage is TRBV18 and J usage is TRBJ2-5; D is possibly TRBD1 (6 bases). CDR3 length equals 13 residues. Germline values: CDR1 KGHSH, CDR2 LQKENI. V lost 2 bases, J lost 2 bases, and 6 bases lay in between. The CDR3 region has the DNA TGTGCCAGCTCACCAGGACAGCAAGAGACCCAGTACTTC. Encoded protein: CASSPGQQETQYF.

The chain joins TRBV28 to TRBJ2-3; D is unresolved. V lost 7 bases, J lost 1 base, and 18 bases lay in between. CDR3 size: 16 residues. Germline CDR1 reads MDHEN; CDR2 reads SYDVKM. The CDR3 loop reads CASTAGQAAGTDTQYF. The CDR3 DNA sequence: TGTGCCAGCACCGCAGGCCAGGCCGCGGGCACAGATACGCAGTATTTT.

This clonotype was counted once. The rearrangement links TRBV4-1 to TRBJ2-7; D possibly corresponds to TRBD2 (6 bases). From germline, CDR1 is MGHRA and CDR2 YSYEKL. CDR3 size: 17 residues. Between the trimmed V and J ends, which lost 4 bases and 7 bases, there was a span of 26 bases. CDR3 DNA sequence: TGCGCCAGCAGCCTCCCTGGGACTTCGACCTACAGAGGGGAGCAGTACTTC. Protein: CASSLPGTSTYRGEQYF.

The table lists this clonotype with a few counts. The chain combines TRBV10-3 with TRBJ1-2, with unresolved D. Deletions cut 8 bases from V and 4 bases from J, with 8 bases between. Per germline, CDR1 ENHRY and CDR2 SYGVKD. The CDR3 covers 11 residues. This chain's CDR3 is CAIFSSYGYTF. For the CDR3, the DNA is TGTGCCATCTTCAGCAGCTATGGCTACACCTTC.

The CDR3 sequence: CASRFSYSGRPAYEQYF. CDR3 DNA sequence: TGTGCCAGCAGATTTTCGTATAGCGGGAGGCCGGCCTACGAGCAGTACTTC. This rearrangement joins TRBV4-2 to TRBJ2-7; TRBD2 matches 10 bases. This CDR3 contains 17 residues. V lost 6 bases, J lost 2 bases, and 13 bases stayed unmatched. Germline CDR1 reads LGHNA; CDR2 reads YNFKEQ.

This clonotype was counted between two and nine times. The DNA of the CDR3 is TGTGCCAGCAGTTTCGGCAGGGACACTGAAGCTTTCTTT. Protein product: CASSFGRDTEAFF. The V and J genes are TRBV6-4 and TRBJ1-1, with D possibly TRBD1 on 5 matching bases. Per germline, CDR1 MRHNA and CDR2 SNTAGT. The length of the CDR3 is 13 residues. V gave up 5 bases and J gave up 3 bases, with 10 bases separating them.

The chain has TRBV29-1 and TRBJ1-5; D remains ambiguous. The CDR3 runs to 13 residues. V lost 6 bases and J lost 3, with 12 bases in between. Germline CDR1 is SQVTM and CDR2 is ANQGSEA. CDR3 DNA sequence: TGCAGCGTAAGGGTTTCAACCAATCAGCCCCAGCATTTT. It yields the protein CSVRVSTNQPQHF.

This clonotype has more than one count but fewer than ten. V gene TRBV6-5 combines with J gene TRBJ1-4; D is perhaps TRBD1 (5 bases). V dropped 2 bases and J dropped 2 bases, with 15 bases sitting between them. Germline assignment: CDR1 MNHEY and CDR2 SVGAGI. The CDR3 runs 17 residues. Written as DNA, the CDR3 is TGTGCCAGCAGTTACAGCTCCTCCGGGGCGACTAATGAAAAACTGTTTTTT. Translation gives CASSYSSSGATNEKLFF.

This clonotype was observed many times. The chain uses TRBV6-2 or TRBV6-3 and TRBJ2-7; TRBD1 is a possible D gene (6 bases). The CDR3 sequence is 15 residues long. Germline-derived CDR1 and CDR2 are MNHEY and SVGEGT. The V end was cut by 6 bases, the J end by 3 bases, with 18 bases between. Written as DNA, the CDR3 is TGTGCCAGCAGGGACCTGGACAGCTCAAACTACGAGCAGTACTTC. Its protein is CASRDLDSSNYEQYF.

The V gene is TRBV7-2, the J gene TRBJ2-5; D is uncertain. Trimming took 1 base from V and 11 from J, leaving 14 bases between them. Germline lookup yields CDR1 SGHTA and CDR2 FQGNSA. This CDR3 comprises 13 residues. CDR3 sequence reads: CASSLEGWGEQYF. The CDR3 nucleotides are TGTGCCAGCAGCTTAGAGGGTTGGGGTGAGCAGTACTTC.

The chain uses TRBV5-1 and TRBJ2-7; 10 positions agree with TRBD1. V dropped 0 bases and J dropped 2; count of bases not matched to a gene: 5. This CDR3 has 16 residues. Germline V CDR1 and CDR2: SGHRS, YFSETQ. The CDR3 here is CASSLAPGQGPYEQYF. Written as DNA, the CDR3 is TGCGCCAGCAGCTTGGCCCCGGGACAGGGGCCCTACGAGCAGTACTTC. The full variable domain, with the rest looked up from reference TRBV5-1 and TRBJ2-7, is KAGVTQTPRYLIKTRGQQVTLSCSPISGHRSVSWYQQTPGQGLQFLFEYFSETQRNKGNFPGRFSGRQFSNSRSEMNVSTLELGDSALYLCASSLAPGQGPYEQYFGPGTRLTVT.

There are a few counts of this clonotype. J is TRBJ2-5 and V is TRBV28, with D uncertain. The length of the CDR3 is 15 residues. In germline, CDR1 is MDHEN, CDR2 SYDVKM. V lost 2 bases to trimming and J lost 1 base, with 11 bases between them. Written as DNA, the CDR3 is TGTGCCAGCAGTTTAGTAGGGCGCTCCCAAGAGACCCAGTACTTC. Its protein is CASSLVGRSQETQYF. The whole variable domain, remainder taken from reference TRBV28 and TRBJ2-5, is DVKVTQSSRYLVKRTGEKVFLECVQDMDHENMFWYRQDPGLGLRLIYFSYDVKMKEKGDIPEGYSVSREKKERFSLILESASTNQTSMYLCASSLVGRSQETQYFGPGTRLLVL.

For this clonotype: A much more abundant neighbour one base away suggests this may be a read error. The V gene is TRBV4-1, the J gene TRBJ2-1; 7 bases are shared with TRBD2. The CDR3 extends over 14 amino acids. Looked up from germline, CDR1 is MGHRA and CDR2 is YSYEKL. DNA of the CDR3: TGCGCCAGCGGCCAGCAGAGCGGGATCGATGAGCAGTTCTTC. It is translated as CASGQQSGIDEQFF.

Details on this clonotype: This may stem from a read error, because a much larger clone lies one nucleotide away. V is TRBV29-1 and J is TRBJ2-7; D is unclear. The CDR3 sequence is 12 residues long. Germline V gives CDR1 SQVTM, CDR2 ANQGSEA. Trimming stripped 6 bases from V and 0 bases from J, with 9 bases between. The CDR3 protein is CSVRIASYEQYF. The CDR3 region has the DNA TGCAGCGTGAGGATAGCCTCCTACGAGCAGTACTTC.

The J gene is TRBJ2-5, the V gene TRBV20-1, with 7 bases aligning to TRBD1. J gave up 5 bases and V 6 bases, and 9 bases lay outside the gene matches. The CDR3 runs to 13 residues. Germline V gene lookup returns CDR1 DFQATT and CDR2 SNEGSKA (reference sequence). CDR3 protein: CSARKGQMETQYF. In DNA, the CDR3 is TGCAGTGCCCGGAAGGGACAGATGGAGACCCAGTACTTC.

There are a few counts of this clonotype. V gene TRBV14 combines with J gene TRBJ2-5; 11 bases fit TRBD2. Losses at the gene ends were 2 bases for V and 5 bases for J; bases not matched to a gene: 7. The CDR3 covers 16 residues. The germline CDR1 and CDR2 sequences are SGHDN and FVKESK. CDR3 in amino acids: CASSQLLAGGVETQYF. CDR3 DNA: TGTGCCAGCAGCCAACTCCTAGCGGGAGGTGTGGAGACCCAGTACTTC.

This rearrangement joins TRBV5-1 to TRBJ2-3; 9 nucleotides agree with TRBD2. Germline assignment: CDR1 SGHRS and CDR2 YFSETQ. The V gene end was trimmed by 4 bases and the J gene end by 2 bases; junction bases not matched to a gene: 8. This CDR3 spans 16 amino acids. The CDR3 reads CASSPISGSVTDTQYF. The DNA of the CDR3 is TGCGCCAGCAGCCCCATTAGCGGGAGTGTCACAGATACGCAGTATTTT.

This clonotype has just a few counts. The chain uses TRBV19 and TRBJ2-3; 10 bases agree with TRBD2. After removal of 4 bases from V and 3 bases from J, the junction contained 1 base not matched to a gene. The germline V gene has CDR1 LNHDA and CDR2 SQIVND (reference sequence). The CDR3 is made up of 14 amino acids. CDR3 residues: CASSRGLATDTQYF. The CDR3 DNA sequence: TGTGCCAGTAGTAGGGGACTAGCGACAGATACGCAGTATTTT.

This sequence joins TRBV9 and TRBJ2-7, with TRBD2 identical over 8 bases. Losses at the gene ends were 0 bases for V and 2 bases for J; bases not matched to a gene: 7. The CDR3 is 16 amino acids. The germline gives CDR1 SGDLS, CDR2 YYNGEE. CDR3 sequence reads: CASSVATSGGTYEQYF. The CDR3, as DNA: TGTGCCAGCAGCGTAGCTACCAGCGGGGGAACCTACGAGCAGTACTTC.

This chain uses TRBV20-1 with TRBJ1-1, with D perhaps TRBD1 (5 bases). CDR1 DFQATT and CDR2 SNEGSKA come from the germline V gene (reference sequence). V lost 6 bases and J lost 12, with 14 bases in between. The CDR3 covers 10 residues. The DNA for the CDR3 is TGCAGTGCCACATGGGGGACTTCTTTCTTT. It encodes CSATWGTSFF.

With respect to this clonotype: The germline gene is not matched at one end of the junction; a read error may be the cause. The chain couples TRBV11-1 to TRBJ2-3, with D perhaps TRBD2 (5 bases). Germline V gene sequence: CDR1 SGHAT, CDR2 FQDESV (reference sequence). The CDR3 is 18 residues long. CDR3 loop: CVSSFYLALSPEGDTQYF. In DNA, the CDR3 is TGTGTCAGCAGCTTTTACCTCGCCCTGAGCCCCGAGGGAGATACGCAGTATTTT. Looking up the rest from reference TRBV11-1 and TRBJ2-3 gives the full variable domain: EAEVAQSPRYKITEKSQAVAFWCDPISGHATLYWYRQILGQGPELLVQFQDESVVDDSQLPKDRFSAERLKGVDSTLKIQPAELGDSAMYLCVSSFYLALSPEGDTQYFGPGTRLTVL.

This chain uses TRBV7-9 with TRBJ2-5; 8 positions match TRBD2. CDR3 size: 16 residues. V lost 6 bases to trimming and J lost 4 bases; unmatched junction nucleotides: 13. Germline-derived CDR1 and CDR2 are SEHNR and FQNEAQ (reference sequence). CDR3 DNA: TGTGCCAGCAGTTATCCCCGGGCTAGCGGGCGAGAGACCCAGTACTTC. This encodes CASSYPRASGRETQYF. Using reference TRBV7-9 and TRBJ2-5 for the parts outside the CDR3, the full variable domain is DTGVSQNPRHKITKRGQNVTFRCDPISEHNRLYWYRQTLGQGPEFLTYFQNEAQLEKSRLLSDRFSAERPKGSFSTLEIQRTEQGDSAMYLCASSYPRASGRETQYFGPGTRLLVL.

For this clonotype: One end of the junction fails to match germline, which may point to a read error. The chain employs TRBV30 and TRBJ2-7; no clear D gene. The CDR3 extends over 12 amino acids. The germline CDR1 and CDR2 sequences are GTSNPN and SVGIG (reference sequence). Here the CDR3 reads CAWSVYSYERYF. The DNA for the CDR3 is TGTGCCTGGAGTGTATACTCCTACGAGCGGTACTTC.